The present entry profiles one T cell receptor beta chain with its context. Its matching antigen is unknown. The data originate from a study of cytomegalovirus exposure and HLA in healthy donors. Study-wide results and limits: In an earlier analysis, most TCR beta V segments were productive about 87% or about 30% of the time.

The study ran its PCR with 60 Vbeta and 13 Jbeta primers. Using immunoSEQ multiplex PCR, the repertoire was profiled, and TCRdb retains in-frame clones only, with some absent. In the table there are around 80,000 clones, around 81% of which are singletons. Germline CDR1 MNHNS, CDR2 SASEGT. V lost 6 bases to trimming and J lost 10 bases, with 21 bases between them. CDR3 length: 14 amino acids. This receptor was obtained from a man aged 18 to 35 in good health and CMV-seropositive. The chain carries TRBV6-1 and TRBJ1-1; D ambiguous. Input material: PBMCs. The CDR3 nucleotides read TGTGCCAGCAGCCCCAACCCCCCCACCGCCGGAGCTTTCTTT. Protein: CASSPNPPTAGAFF.